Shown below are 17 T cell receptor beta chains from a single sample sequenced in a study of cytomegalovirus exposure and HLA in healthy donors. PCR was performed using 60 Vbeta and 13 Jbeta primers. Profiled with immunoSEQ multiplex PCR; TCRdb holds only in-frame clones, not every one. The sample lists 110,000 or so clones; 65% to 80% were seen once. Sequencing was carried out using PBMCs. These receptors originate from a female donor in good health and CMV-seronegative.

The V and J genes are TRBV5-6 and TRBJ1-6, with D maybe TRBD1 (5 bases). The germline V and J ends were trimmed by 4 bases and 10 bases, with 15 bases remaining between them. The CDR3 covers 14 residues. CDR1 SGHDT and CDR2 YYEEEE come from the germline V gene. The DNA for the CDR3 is TGTGCCAGCAGCCTGCCCAGGGAGGAATCACCCCTCCACTTT. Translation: CASSLPREESPLHF.

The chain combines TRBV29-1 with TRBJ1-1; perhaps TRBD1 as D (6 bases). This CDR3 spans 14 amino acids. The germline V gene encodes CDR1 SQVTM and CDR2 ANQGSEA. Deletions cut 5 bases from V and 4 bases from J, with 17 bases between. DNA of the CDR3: TGCAGCGTTAAATCCACAGGGAAATCCACTGAAGCTTTCTTT. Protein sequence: CSVKSTGKSTEAFF.

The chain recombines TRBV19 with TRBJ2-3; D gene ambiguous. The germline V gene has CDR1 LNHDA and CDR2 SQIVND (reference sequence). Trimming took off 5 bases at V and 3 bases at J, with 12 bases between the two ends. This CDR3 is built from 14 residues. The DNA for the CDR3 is TGTGCCAGTAGTCGCTTCGCTCTAACAGATACGCAGTATTTT. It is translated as CASSRFALTDTQYF.

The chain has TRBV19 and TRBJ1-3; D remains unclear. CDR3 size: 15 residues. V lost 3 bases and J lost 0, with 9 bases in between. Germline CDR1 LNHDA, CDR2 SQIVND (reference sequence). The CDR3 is CASSMGRSSGNTIYF. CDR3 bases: TGTGCCAGTAGTATGGGCAGATCCTCTGGAAACACCATATATTTT.

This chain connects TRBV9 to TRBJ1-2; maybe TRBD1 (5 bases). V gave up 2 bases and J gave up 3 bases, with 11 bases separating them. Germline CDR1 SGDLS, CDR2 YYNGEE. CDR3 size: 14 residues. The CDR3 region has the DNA TGTGCCAGCAGCGTTTGGGGGGGGGACTATGGCTACACCTTC. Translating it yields CASSVWGGDYGYTF.

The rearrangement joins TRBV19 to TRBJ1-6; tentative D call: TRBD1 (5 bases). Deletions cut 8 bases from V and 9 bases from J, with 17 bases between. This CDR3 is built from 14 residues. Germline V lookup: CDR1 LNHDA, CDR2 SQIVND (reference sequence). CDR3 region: CASGPEGTGSPLHF. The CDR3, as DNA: TGTGCCAGTGGCCCGGAGGGGACCGGTTCACCCCTCCACTTT.

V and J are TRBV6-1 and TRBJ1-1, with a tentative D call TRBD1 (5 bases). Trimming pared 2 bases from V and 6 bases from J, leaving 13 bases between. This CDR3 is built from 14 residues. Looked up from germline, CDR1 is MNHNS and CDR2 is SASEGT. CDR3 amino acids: CASSEPQGGPEAFF. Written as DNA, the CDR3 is TGTGCCAGCAGTGAACCCCAGGGAGGGCCTGAAGCTTTCTTT.

The CDR3 sequence is CAISESERTVYSYEQYF. Here the CDR3 DNA reads TGTGCCATCAGTGAGTCCGAAAGGACAGTTTACTCCTACGAGCAGTACTTC. The J gene is TRBJ2-7, the V gene TRBV10-3, with TRBD1 as a possible D gene (6 bases). Germline CDR1 ENHRY, CDR2 SYGVKD. With 0 bases removed from V and 0 bases from J, the gap between germline ends came to 15 bases. The CDR3 length is 17 residues.

The CDR3 DNA reads as TGCGCCAGCAGCCCGTCCCCGGGACAGGTTAACAATGAGCAGTTCTTC. It specifies CASSPSPGQVNNEQFF. The V call is TRBV5-1, the J call TRBJ2-1; TRBD1 matches 8 bases. After removal of 4 bases from V and 5 bases from J, the junction contained 11 bases not matched to a gene. From germline, CDR1 is SGHRS and CDR2 YFSETQ. The CDR3 has 16 residues.

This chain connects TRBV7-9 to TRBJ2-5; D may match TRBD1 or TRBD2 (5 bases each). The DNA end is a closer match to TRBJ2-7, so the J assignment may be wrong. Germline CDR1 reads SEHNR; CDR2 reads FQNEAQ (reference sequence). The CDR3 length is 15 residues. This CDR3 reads CASSLAIGTDYEQYF. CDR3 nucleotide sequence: TGTGCCAGCAGCTTAGCGATCGGGACGGACTACGAGCAGTACTTC.

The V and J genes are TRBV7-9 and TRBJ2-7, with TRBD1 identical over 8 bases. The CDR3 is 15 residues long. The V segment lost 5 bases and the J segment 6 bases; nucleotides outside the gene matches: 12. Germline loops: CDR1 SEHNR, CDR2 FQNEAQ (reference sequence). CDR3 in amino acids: CASSDGQGLRVEQYF. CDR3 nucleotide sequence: TGTGCCAGCAGCGACGGACAGGGACTGCGGGTCGAGCAGTACTTC.

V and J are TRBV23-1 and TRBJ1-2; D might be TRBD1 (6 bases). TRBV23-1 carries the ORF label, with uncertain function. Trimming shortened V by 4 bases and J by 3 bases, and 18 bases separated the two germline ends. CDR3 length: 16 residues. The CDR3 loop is CASSRATGIRDYGYTF. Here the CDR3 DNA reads TGCGCCAGCAGTCGAGCAACAGGGATAAGGGACTATGGCTACACCTTC.

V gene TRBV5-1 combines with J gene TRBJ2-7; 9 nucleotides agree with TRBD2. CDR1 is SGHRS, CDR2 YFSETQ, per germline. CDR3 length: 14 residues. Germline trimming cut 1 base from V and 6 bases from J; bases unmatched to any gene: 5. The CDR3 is CASSLRRGGFEQYF. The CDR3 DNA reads TGCGCCAGCAGCTTGCGGCGGGGGGGCTTCGAGCAGTACTTC.

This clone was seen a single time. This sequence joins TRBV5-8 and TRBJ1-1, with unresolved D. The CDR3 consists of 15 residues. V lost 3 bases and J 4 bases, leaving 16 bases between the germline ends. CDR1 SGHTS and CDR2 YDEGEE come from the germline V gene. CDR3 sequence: CASSSAPGRATEAFF. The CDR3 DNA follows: TGTGCCAGCAGCTCTGCCCCCGGGAGGGCCACTGAAGCTTTCTTT. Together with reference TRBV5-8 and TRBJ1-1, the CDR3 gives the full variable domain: EAGVTQSPTHLIKTRGQQATLRCSPISGHTSVYWYQQALGLGLQFLLWYDEGEERNRGNFPPRFSGRQFPNYSSELNVNALELEDSALYLCASSSAPGRATEAFFGQGTRLTVV.

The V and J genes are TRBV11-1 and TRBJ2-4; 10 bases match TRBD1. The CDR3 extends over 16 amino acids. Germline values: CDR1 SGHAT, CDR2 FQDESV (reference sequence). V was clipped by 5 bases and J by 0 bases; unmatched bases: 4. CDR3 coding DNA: TGTGCCAGCAGCCCCGGACAGGGGGGAGCCAAAAACATTCAGTACTTC. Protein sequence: CASSPGQGGAKNIQYF.

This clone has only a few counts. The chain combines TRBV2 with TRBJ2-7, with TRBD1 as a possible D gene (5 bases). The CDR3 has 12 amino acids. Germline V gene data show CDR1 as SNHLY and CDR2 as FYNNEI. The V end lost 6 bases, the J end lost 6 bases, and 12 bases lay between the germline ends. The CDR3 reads CASRAGYGEQYF. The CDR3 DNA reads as TGTGCCAGCAGGGCAGGGTACGGCGAGCAGTACTTC.

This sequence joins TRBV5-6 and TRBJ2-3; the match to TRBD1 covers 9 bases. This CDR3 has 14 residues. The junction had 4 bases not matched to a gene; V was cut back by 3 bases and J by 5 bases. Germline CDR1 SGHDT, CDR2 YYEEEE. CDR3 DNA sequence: TGTGCCAGCAGCTGGGGGACAGGGCGAGATACGCAGTATTTT. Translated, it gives CASSWGTGRDTQYF.